Following are 3 T cell receptor beta chains from one sample sequenced in a study of somatic mutations in cytotoxic T cells in rheumatoid arthritis. Clones were sequenced by immunoSEQ multiplex PCR, and TCRdb holds only the in-frame ones, with some missing. The top ten hold 15% to 20% of the sample, which has roughly 16,000 clones, approximately 82% seen once. Sequences were obtained from CD8+ T cells sorted from blood. These receptors all come from a woman aged 50 to 65 with rheumatoid arthritis.

The gene calls are TRBV27 and TRBJ2-5; D ambiguous. The V end was cut by 0 bases, the J end by 4 bases, with 3 bases between. The CDR3 sequence is 12 residues long. The V gene's germline CDR1 is MNHEY and CDR2 SMNVEV (reference sequence). CDR3 sequence: CASSLSGETQYF. The DNA of the CDR3 is TGTGCCAGCAGTTTATCGGGAGAGACCCAGTACTTC.

This chain connects TRBV2 to TRBJ2-5; 12 bases map to TRBD2. The CDR3 runs 16 residues. CDR1 is SNHLY, CDR2 FYNNEI, per germline. Trimming at V came to 6 bases and at J to 5 bases, leaving 10 bases not matched to a gene. CDR3 in DNA: TGTGCCAGCAGCTCAGGACTAGCGGGGCGGTGGGAGACCCAGTACTTC. Protein: CASSSGLAGRWETQYF. Based on the CDR3 plus reference TRBV2 and TRBJ2-5, the full variable domain is EPEVTQTPSHQVTQMGQEVILRCVPISNHLYFYWYRQILGQKVEFLVSFYNNEISEKSEIFDDQFSVERPDGSNFTLKIRSTKLEDSAMYFCASSSGLAGRWETQYFGPGTRLLVL.

The CDR3 spells CASSELTGMYEQYF. As DNA, the CDR3 is TGTGCCAGCAGCGAGTTGACAGGAATGTACGAGCAGTACTTC. The chain combines TRBV6-5 with TRBJ2-7; D possibly corresponds to TRBD1 (6 bases). From germline, CDR1 is MNHEY and CDR2 SVGAGI. CDR3 length: 14 amino acids. The ends were cut back, 6 bases at V and 4 bases at J, with 16 bases in the middle.